This T cell receptor (beta chain) was obtained from a study of human T cells and chemical hapten exposure. TCRdb passed the RACE reads through MiXCR, listing each CDR3 protein once. The sample consists of more than 65,000 distinct CDR3 sequences, about a tenth of them appearing once. The time point denotes: patch test 1, 2 weeks after DPC sensitization. Specified treatment: therapeutic diphenylcyclopropenone sensitization with weekly scalp DPC. Study-level points and caveats: Expanded TCRs showed more large CDR3 clusters than pre-sensitization or healthy control sets.

To note about this clonotype: Its matching antigen is unknown.

V dropped 4 bases and J dropped 1; count of bases not matched to a gene: 6. Germline values: CDR1 DFQATT, CDR2 SNEGSKA (reference sequence). This CDR3 has 16 residues. The source material was whole blood, sampled in connection with sensitization to the hapten diphenylcyclopropenone (DPC). This chain connects TRBV20-1 to TRBJ2-7, with TRBD2 matching 14 bases. The receptor's source is a woman between 45 and 65 years old with alopecia areata. Some clones in this sample may be carry-over from other donors' samples. In DNA, the CDR3 is TGCAGTGCTAACCCCTGGACTAGCGGGAGGTCCTACGAGCAGTACTTC. Amino acid sequence: CSANPWTSGRSYEQYF.